Below, 14 T cell receptor beta chains from the same sample are listed, as sequenced in a study of T cell repertoires in cytomegalovirus infection. TCRdb recomputed calls from the reads with MiXCR, one row per CDR3 protein. Found here are over 250,000 distinct CDR3 sequences, about 26% of them singletons; the top ten hold approximately 13%. Sequenced input: PBMCs. Receptor source: a human donor in good health (CMV status not recorded). Some clones in this sample may be carry-over from other donors' samples.

In this sample, this clonotype turned up a few times. The J gene is TRBJ2-7, the V gene TRBV4-3; 10 bases are shared with TRBD1. Per germline, CDR1 LGHNA and CDR2 YSLEER. The CDR3 spans 16 residues. V lost 4 bases and J lost 3; bases outside the gene matches: 9. In DNA, the CDR3 is TGCGCCAGCAGCCTTGGACAGGGGGAAGGGGTCTACGAGCAGTACTTC. Translated: CASSLGQGEGVYEQYF.

The chain has TRBV11-2 and TRBJ2-1; TRBD2 matches at 13 bases. The CDR3 length is 15 residues. CDR1 and CDR2 (germline): SGHAT, FQNNGV. V was clipped by 7 bases and J by 9 bases; unmatched bases: 9. The CDR3 DNA follows: TGTGCCAGCACATACGGGACTAGCGGGACTAGTGAGCAGTTCTTC. This codes for CASTYGTSGTSEQFF.

The chain joins TRBV12-3 or TRBV12-4 to TRBJ1-5; possibly TRBD1 for D (5 bases). The CDR3 totals 15 residues. The ends were cut back, 3 bases at V and 3 bases at J, with 12 bases in the middle. The CDR3 region is CASSLGPGANQPQHF. The CDR3 DNA reads as TGTGCCAGCAGTTTGGGGCCAGGCGCCAATCAGCCCCAGCATTTT.

The CDR3 DNA reads as TGTGCCAGCAGCTTAAGGCAGTGGGACACTGAAGCTTTCTTT. Its protein product is CASSLRQWDTEAFF. The J gene is TRBJ1-1, the V gene TRBV7-6; D unclear. The CDR3 covers 14 residues. Germline values: CDR1 SGHVS, CDR2 FNYEAQ. V lost 2 bases and J lost 3, with 10 bases in between.

The chain has TRBV29-1 and TRBJ1-6; 7 positions match TRBD1. This CDR3 contains 13 residues. V lost 5 bases, J lost 5 bases, and 3 bases stayed unmatched. The germline V gene encodes CDR1 SQVTM and CDR2 ANQGSEA. CDR3 protein: CSVRQGNNSPLHF. The CDR3 region has the DNA TGCAGCGTTAGACAGGGTAATAATTCACCCCTCCACTTT.

The CDR3 sequence: CASSTGSGTQFF. The CDR3 bases are TGTGCCAGCAGCACGGGCTCCGGAACTCAGTTCTTC. J is TRBJ2-1 and V is TRBV7-3, with D unclear. The CDR3 spans 12 residues. The V and J ends lost 5 bases and 13 bases respectively, with 15 bases between them. Germline V CDR1 and CDR2: SGHTA, FQGTGA.

V is TRBV20-1 and J is TRBJ2-5, with TRBD1 matching over 8 bases. The CDR3 runs to 12 residues. With V trimmed by 2 bases and J by 4 bases, 0 bases remained unmatched. CDR1 is DFQATT, CDR2 SNEGSKA, per germline (reference sequence). For the CDR3, the DNA is TGCAGTGCTAGACAGGGGGCAGAGACCCAGTACTTC. Translated, it gives CSARQGAETQYF.

The chain employs TRBV7-9 and TRBJ2-1, with 10 bases aligning to TRBD2. The CDR3 is 16 residues long. V was clipped by 3 bases and J by 5 bases; unmatched bases: 7. From germline, CDR1 is SEHNR and CDR2 FQNEAQ (reference sequence). As DNA, the CDR3 is TGTGCCAGCAGCTTTGTTCTAGCGGGAGTCAACAATGAGCAGTTCTTC. Its translation: CASSFVLAGVNNEQFF.

Relative to its sample, this clonotype is medium-sized. J is TRBJ2-1 and V is TRBV7-3; D gene unclear. This CDR3 comprises 15 residues. V was cut by 2 bases and J by 4 bases, with 12 bases left in between. CDR1 is SGHTA and CDR2 is FQGTGA in the germline V gene. CDR3 sequence: CASSLDPGQYNEQFF. The CDR3 bases are TGTGCCAGCAGCTTAGATCCCGGGCAGTACAATGAGCAGTTCTTC.

This chain connects TRBV29-1 to TRBJ1-4, with D hard to call. CDR3 length: 13 amino acids. The V gene lost 0 bases and the J gene lost 11 bases, with 13 bases spanning the gap. Germline V lookup: CDR1 SQVTM, CDR2 ANQGSEA. CDR3 in amino acids: CSVEETGLGKLFF. The CDR3 nucleotides read TGCAGCGTTGAAGAAACGGGGTTAGGGAAACTGTTTTTT.

This clonotype turned up a few times. The V gene is TRBV28, the J gene TRBJ1-1; possibly TRBD1 for D (6 bases). CDR3 length: 13 residues. V lost 3 bases to trimming and J lost 4 bases, with 9 bases between them. The germline V gene has CDR1 MDHEN and CDR2 SYDVKM. The CDR3, as DNA: TGTGCCAGCAGTTTTAACAGGGCCACTGAAGCTTTCTTT. Protein sequence: CASSFNRATEAFF.

CDR3 coding DNA: TGTGCCAGCAGTACGGACAGTGACTCTGGGGCCAACGTCCTGACTTTC. Its translation: CASSTDSDSGANVLTF. J is TRBJ2-6 and V is TRBV6-5; a possible D gene is TRBD1 (6 bases). The ends were cut back, 5 bases at V and 0 bases at J, with 11 bases in the middle. The CDR3 contains 16 residues. Germline V CDR1 and CDR2: MNHEY, SVGAGI.

In DNA, the CDR3 is TGCAGCGTTGAAGGCAATGGCTACACCTTC. It specifies CSVEGNGYTF. The V and J genes are TRBV29-1 and TRBJ1-2; unclear D gene. Per germline, CDR1 SQVTM and CDR2 ANQGSEA. The V gene lost 1 base and the J gene lost 6 bases, with 3 bases spanning the gap. This CDR3 spans 10 amino acids.

The genes are TRBV15 and TRBJ2-5, with 8 bases fitting TRBD1. The V gene end was trimmed by 4 bases and the J gene end by 4 bases; junction bases not matched to a gene: 8. Germline V gene data show CDR1 as LNHNV and CDR2 as YYDKDF (reference sequence). CDR3 length: 15 residues. CDR3 sequence reads: CATSTPTGGVETQYF. The CDR3 DNA sequence: TGTGCCACCAGCACCCCCACAGGGGGAGTAGAGACCCAGTACTTC.